The T cell receptor (beta chain) described here comes from a study of spatial heterogeneity in lung cancer. For the study at large: Available follow-up PBMC samples were sequenced, at a median of roughly two years post-resection.

Unique molecular identifiers tagged every individual TCR cDNA molecule. TCRdb independently ran MiXCR on the 5' RACE reads; one entry per CDR3 protein. The sample yields under 150,000 distinct CDR3 sequences, 10% to 14% seen once. As for time point: blood at routine non-recurrence follow-up after resection. Sequencing of whole RNA from tumor, nontumor lung or frozen PBMC involved no sorting. The germline V and J ends were trimmed by 3 bases and 6 bases, with 9 bases remaining between them. From germline, CDR1 is ENHRY and CDR2 SYGVKD. The length of the CDR3 is 12 residues. The chain employs TRBV10-3 and TRBJ2-7; D is uncertain. The sequences come from PBMCs, collected at follow-up. The receptor comes from a female donor with early-stage non-small cell lung cancer. CDR3 nucleotide sequence: TGTGCCATCAGTGAACAAAAACCCGAGCAGTACTTC. Amino acid sequence: CAISEQKPEQYF.